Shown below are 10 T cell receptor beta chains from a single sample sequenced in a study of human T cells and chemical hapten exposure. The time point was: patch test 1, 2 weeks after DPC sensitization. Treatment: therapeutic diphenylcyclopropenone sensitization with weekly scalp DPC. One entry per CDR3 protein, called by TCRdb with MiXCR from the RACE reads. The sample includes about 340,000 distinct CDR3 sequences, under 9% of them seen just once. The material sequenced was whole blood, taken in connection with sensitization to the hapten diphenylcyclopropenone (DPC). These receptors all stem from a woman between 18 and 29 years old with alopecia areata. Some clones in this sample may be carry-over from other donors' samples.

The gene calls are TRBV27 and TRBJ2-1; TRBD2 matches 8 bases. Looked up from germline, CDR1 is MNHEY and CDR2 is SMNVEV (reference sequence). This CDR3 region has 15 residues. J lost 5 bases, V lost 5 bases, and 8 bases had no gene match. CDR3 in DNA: TGTGCCAGCAGTCCCCGGGGGGGGCAGGACAATGAGCAGTTCTTC. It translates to CASSPRGGQDNEQFF.

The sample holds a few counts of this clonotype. For the CDR3, the DNA is TGTGCCAGCAGCTCGAACCCTCCCACCGGGGAGCTGTTTTTT. Translating gives CASSSNPPTGELFF. This chain joins TRBV11-2 and TRBJ2-2; no firm D call. Germline CDR1 reads SGHAT; CDR2 reads FQNNGV. Trimming shortened V by 4 bases and J by 4 bases, and 10 bases separated the two germline ends. CDR3 size: 14 residues.

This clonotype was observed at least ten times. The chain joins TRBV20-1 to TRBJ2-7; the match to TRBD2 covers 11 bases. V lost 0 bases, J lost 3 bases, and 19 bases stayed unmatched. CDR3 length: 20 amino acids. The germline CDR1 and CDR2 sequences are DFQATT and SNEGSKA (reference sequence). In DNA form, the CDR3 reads TGCAGTGCTAGAGATGCCGGGACTAGCGGACCCCCAGCCGGATTCTACGAGCAGTACTTC. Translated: CSARDAGTSGPPAGFYEQYF.

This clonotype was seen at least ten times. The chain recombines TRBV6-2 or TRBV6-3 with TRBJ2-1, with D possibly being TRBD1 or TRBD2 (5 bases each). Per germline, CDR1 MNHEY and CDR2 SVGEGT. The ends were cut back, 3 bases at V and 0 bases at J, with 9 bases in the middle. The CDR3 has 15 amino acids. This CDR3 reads CASSYHGGSYNEQFF. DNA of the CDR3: TGTGCCAGCAGTTATCATGGGGGCTCCTACAATGAGCAGTTCTTC.

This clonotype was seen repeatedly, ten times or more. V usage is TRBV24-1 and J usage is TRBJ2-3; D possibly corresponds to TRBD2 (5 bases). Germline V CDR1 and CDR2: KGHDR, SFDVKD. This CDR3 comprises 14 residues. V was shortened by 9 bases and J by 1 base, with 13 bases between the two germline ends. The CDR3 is CATSLGMGTDTQYF. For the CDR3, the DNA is TGTGCCACCTCACTCGGGATGGGCACAGATACGCAGTATTTT.

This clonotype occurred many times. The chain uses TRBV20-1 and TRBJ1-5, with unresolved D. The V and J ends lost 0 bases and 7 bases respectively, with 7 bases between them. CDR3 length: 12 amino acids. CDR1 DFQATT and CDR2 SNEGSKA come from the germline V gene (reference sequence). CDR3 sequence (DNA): TGCAGTGCTAGAGATGGAGGGCAGCCCCAGCATTTT. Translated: CSARDGGQPQHF.

CDR3 sequence (DNA): TGTGCCGGTCTGAACCCCGGTGGGGCCAACGTCCTGACTTTC. It codes for CAGLNPGGANVLTF. The chain is built from TRBV7-9 and TRBJ2-6; unclear D gene. The germline V gene encodes CDR1 SEHNR and CDR2 FQNEAQ (reference sequence). Trimming removed 11 bases at V and 3 bases at J, with 14 bases between. This CDR3 has 14 residues.

The CDR3 coding sequence is TGTGCCAGCAGCCACTCGACAGGGAGGGCCAACAATGAGCAGTTCTTC. This gives the protein CASSHSTGRANNEQFF. V and J are TRBV7-9 and TRBJ2-1; D may correspond to TRBD1 or TRBD2 (7 bases each). The V end lost 5 bases, the J end lost 5 bases, and 19 bases lay between the germline ends. The CDR3 extends over 16 amino acids. Per the germline V gene, CDR1 is SEHNR and CDR2 is FQNEAQ (reference sequence).

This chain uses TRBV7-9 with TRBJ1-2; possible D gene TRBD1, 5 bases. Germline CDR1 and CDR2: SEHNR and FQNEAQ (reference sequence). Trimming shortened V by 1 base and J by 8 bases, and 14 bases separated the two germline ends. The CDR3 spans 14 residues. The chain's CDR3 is CASSLGAGNRGYTF. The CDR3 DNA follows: TGTGCCAGCAGCTTAGGGGCAGGGAATCGCGGCTACACCTTC.

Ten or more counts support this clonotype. In nucleotides, the CDR3 is TGTGCCAGCAGTGCAGGAGGAGGGCCAGATACGCAGTATTTT. Translated, it gives CASSAGGGPDTQYF. This chain joins TRBV6-1 and TRBJ2-3; possibly TRBD2 for D (6 bases). Deletions cut 4 bases from V and 4 bases from J, with 12 bases between. Germline CDR1 and CDR2: MNHNS and SASEGT. The CDR3 contains 14 residues.